Listed below are T cell receptor beta chains from one sample, sequenced in a study of blood T cells in healthy people across ages. TCRdb used MiXCR to reprocess the 5' RACE reads, holding one entry per CDR3 protein. Here the sample spans 550,000 to 650,000 distinct CDR3 sequences, about 30% being singletons. Sequencing used blood. All receptors come from an elderly woman in good health. Both conserved end residues are part of each CDR3. The D gene is left open where the match is weak. Clone size is shown for a subset of rows, as once, few, many or a class of expanded clone.

clone_size d_call j_call v_call cdr3_aa cdr3_nt
few TRBD1 TRBJ2-5 TRBV12-3/TRBV12-4 CASSLGQIDEQYF TGTGCCAGCAGTTTGGGACAGATCGATGAGCAGTACTTC
few NA TRBJ1-1 TRBV20-1 CSARLARGTEAFF TGCAGTGCTAGACTCGCAAGGGGCACTGAAGCTTTCTTT
NA TRBD2 TRBJ2-7 TRBV29-1 CSVVRSGRDEQYF TGCAGCGTTGTAAGAAGCGGGAGAGACGAGCAGTACTTC
many NA TRBJ2-5 TRBV6-1 CASIRGQGGETQYF TGTGCCAGCATCAGAGGGCAGGGAGGAGAGACCCAGTACTTC
NA NA TRBJ2-3 TRBV15 CATSRDKAADTQYF TGTGCCACCAGCAGGGACAAGGCGGCCGATACGCAGTATTTT
many NA TRBJ2-2 TRBV20-1 CSAREPNTGELFF TGCAGTGCTAGAGAGCCGAACACCGGGGAGCTGTTTTTT
many NA TRBJ2-1 TRBV29-1 CSVTVDYNEQFF TGCAGCGTAACGGTCGACTACAATGAGCAGTTCTTC
NA NA TRBJ1-2 TRBV28 CASRLAGQVGGYTF TGTGCCAGCAGGCTTGCCGGCCAGGTCGGGGGCTACACCTTC
NA TRBD1 TRBJ2-6 TRBV6-2/TRBV6-3 CASSYGQGAAGANVLTF TGTGCCAGCAGTTACGGCCAGGGGGCGGCTGGGGCCAACGTCCTGACTTTC
NA TRBD1 TRBJ1-6 TRBV7-8 CASRNDRESSPPHF TGTGCCAGCAGAAATGACAGGGAATCTTCACCCCCCCACTTT
many TRBD2 TRBJ2-3 TRBV30 CAWRAGGLGTDTQYF TGTGCCTGGCGAGCGGGGGGGCTCGGCACAGATACGCAGTATTTT
NA TRBD1 TRBJ1-5 TRBV19 CASSIGSGQGNQPQHF TGTGCCAGTAGTATAGGCTCGGGACAGGGCAATCAGCCCCAGCATTTT
NA NA TRBJ2-7 TRBV5-1 CASSLGGGVAASSGEQYF TGCGCCAGCAGCTTGGGTGGTGGGGTAGCGGCTTCGTCCGGTGAGCAGTACTTC
NA NA TRBJ2-4 TRBV3-1 CASSPWGRGRPKNIQYF TGTGCCAGCAGCCCGTGGGGGAGGGGGCGACCCAAAAACATTCAGTACTTC
few NA TRBJ2-1 TRBV5-1 CASSWAQLGNEQFF TGCGCCAGCAGCTGGGCACAGTTAGGTAATGAGCAGTTCTTC
NA TRBD1 TRBJ1-2 TRBV20-1 CSTARDRGGYGYTF TGCAGTACTGCCCGGGACAGGGGCGGATATGGCTACACCTTC
few NA TRBJ2-3 TRBV21-1 CASSKVNCVRGQGGTDTQYF TGTGCCAGCAGCAAAGTTAATTGTGTTAGGGGACAGGGGGGCACAGATACGCAGTATTTT
many TRBD2 TRBJ2-7 TRBV6-2/TRBV6-3 CASTPSGGYEQYF TGTGCCAGCACCCCTTCGGGAGGCTACGAGCAGTACTTC
few NA TRBJ2-3 TRBV27 CASSSGGWTDTQYF TGTGCCAGCAGTTCCGGGGGTTGGACAGATACGCAGTATTTT
NA TRBD2 TRBJ2-1 TRBV5-1 CASGNPATSGAEQVF TGCGCCAGCGGCAATCCGGCGACTAGCGGCGCTGAGCAGGTCTTC
many NA TRBJ2-1 TRBV20-1 CSAGGGLYNEQFF TGCAGTGCTGGAGGGGGACTTTACAATGAGCAGTTCTTC
many NA TRBJ2-7 TRBV2 CASIRGTATYEQYF TGTGCCAGCATTCGGGGGACAGCAACCTACGAGCAGTACTTC
many NA TRBJ2-7 TRBV6-6 CASRQGIWDEQYF TGTGCCAGCAGACAGGGAATTTGGGACGAGCAGTACTTC
many TRBD1 TRBJ2-3 TRBV14 CASSRGTGSADTQYF TGTGCCAGCAGCCGGGGGACAGGGAGCGCAGATACGCAGTATTTT
few TRBD1 TRBJ1-2 TRBV27 CASSYWGQLTECPRRAVGYTF TGTGCCAGCAGTTATTGGGGACAGCTAACCGAGTGCCCCCGGCGGGCGGTCGGCTACACCTTC
many NA TRBJ1-1 TRBV29-1 CSVDGGRTEAFF TGCAGCGTTGACGGGGGGAGGACTGAAGCTTTCTTT
NA NA TRBJ1-4 TRBV5-1 CASSLVPSGATNEKRFF TGCGCCAGCAGCTTGGTACCCTCTGGGGCGACTAATGAAAAACGGTTTTTT
NA TRBD1 TRBJ1-4 TRBV5-1 CASSLETGQGEKLFF TGCGCCAGCAGCTTGGAGACGGGACAGGGGGAAAAACTGTTTTTT
NA TRBD1 TRBJ2-5 TRBV7-9 CASSPDRGGEQYF TGTGCCAGCAGCCCCGACAGGGGTGGGGAGCAGTACTTC
many NA TRBJ2-3 TRBV5-1 CASIDSSSTDTQYF TGCGCCAGCATTGACAGTTCGAGCACAGATACGCAGTATTTT
NA NA TRBJ2-4 TRBV4-2 CASSRERTNIQYF TGTGCCAGCAGCCGCGAAAGGACAAACATTCAGTACTTC